The rows below give T cell receptor beta chains drawn from one sample of a study of blood T cell repertoires in COVID-19. Assay: immunoSEQ multiplex PCR; the TCRdb copy retains only in-frame clones and omits some. Of over 200,000 clones listed, about 85% are singletons. Specimen: PBMCs or T cells enriched from blood (not recorded which). Every receptor here comes from a man aged 25-45 years who had recovered from COVID-19. CDR3s include the opening cysteine and the closing phenylalanine or tryptophan. The D gene is left open where the match is weak. For some rows the clone size is stated as once, few or many, or as a class when expanded; others skip it.

D gene | J gene | clone size | V gene | CDR3 DNA | CDR3 protein
. | TRBJ2-3 | . | TRBV6-5 | TGTGCCAGTACTAAGCCTAGCACAGATACGCAGTATTTT | CASTKPSTDTQYF
TRBD1 | TRBJ2-1 | . | TRBV19 | TGTGCCAGTACCCCGACAGGGGGGGGCAATGAGCAGTTCTTC | CASTPTGGGNEQFF
. | TRBJ1-2 | once | TRBV9 | TGTGCCAGCAGCGTAGACAGGGAGCTATATGGCTACACCTTC | CASSVDRELYGYTF
. | TRBJ2-1 | . | TRBV6-2/TRBV6-3 | TGTGCCAGCAGTTATAGAGGCAATGAGCAGTTCTTC | CASSYRGNEQFF
TRBD1 | TRBJ1-4 | . | TRBV28 | TGTGCCAGCAGTCTTGCCGGGACAGGGGACGAAAAACTGTTTTTT | CASSLAGTGDEKLFF
TRBD1 | TRBJ2-2 | . | TRBV7-3 | TGTGCCAGCAGCCTACGACAGGGGGGTAGCTCCGGGGAGCTGTTTTTT | CASSLRQGGSSGELFF
TRBD2 | TRBJ2-5 | . | TRBV24-1 | TGTGCCACCAGTACTGTTACGCGGGGGTACCAAGAGACCCAGTACTTC | CATSTVTRGYQETQYF
. | TRBJ1-1 | . | TRBV3-1/TRBV3-2 | TGTGCCAGCAGCCAAGATTTAGATGAAGCTTTCTTT | CASSQDLDEAFF
TRBD1 | TRBJ2-5 | . | TRBV27 | TGTGCCAGCAGTTCAATGACAGGGGTGGAAGAGACCCAGTACTTC | CASSSMTGVEETQYF
TRBD2 | TRBJ2-5 | . | TRBV4-1 | TGCGCCAGCAGCCAAGCAGCGGGAGGGCCAGAGGAGACCCAGTACTTC | CASSQAAGGPEETQYF
TRBD1 | TRBJ2-2 | . | TRBV7-9 | TGTGCCAGCAGTGGGACAGGGCGAACCGGGGAGCTGTTTTTT | CASSGTGRTGELFF
. | TRBJ2-7 | . | TRBV12-3/TRBV12-4 | TGTGCCAGCAGTGCGGAGCGTAGGGGCGAGCAGTACTTC | CASSAERRGEQYF
. | TRBJ2-1 | . | TRBV28 | TGTGCCAGCAGTTTCGGGAACAGGGTTGGCTCCTACAATGAGCAGTTCTTC | CASSFGNRVGSYNEQFF
TRBD1 | TRBJ1-2 | . | TRBV4-1 | TGCGCCAGCAGGCATATGGGACAGGGGTTTGATGGCTACACCTTC | CASRHMGQGFDGYTF
TRBD1 | TRBJ1-5 | . | TRBV19 | TGTGCCAGTAGTCACCGAGGACAGGGGATAGATCAGCCCCAGCATTTT | CASSHRGQGIDQPQHF
. | TRBJ2-7 | . | TRBV10-3 | TGTGCCATCGGGAGGGGGGGCAACGAGCAGTACTTC | CAIGRGGNEQYF
. | TRBJ2-3 | once | TRBV6-5 | TGTGCCAGCAGTTACCTAGGAGATACGCAGTATTTT | CASSYLGDTQYF
. | TRBJ2-1 | . | TRBV7-9 | TGTGCCAGCGGCCCCCTGGGAGGTGAGCAGTTCTTC | CASGPLGGEQFF
. | TRBJ1-2 | . | TRBV6-1 | TGTGCCAGCAGTGAAGGGTTTCAGGGGAACTATGGCTACACCTTC | CASSEGFQGNYGYTF
. | TRBJ1-5 | . | TRBV2 | TGTGCCAGCTGGGGGGGCTCTTTAGGTCAGCCCCAGCATTTT | CASWGGSLGQPQHF
. | TRBJ2-5 | . | TRBV24-1 | TGTGCCACCAGTGACCCAACCGACAGCCAAGAGACCCAGTACTTC | CATSDPTDSQETQYF
. | TRBJ1-6 | . | TRBV27 | TGTGCCAGCAGATTGGGACTCCGTGGGACACCCCTCCACTTT | CASRLGLRGTPLHF
. | TRBJ1-5 | . | TRBV19 | TGTGCCGTTGCCCCCAACTCGTTCGTTTTAAATCAGCCCCAGCATTTT | CAVAPNSFVLNQPQHF
. | TRBJ1-2 | . | TRBV28 | TGTGCCCTACTTAAGACAGGCTATGGCTACACCTTC | CALLKTGYGYTF
. | TRBJ2-3 | few | TRBV7-8 | TGTGCCAGCAGCTTAGGTAGCAGCAGCCCGTCAGATACGCAGTATTTT | CASSLGSSSPSDTQYF
TRBD1 | TRBJ1-5 | . | TRBV6-2/TRBV6-3 | TGTGCCAGCAGTTATAGCCAGGGGGCCTCCGAGGGCCAGCCCCAGCATTTT | CASSYSQGASEGQPQHF
TRBD1 | TRBJ2-3 | . | TRBV24-1 | TGTGCCACCAGTGGCCGGACAGGGACGCCCGGGGATACGCAGTATTTT | CATSGRTGTPGDTQYF
. | TRBJ2-6 | . | TRBV5-4 | TGTGCCAGCAGCGGTCCCACGGGTCACCCCGATATTTCTGGGGCCAACGTCCTGACTTTC | CASSGPTGHPDISGANVLTF
. | TRBJ1-5 | . | TRBV19 | TGTGCCAGTAAACACATCCGGGGTCTTAGCAATCAGCCCCAGCATTTT | CASKHIRGLSNQPQHF
. | TRBJ1-5 | . | TRBV5-1 | TGCGCCAGCAGCTACGACAGTAACAGCAATCAGCCCCAGCATTTT | CASSYDSNSNQPQHF
TRBD1 | TRBJ1-1 | . | TRBV19 | TGTGCCAGTAAAGACCTCACAGGGGGCCTGAACACTGAAGCTTTCTTT | CASKDLTGGLNTEAFF
TRBD1 | TRBJ2-1 | . | TRBV19 | TGTGCCAGTAGTGTACAGGGGGTCTCCTACAATGAGCAGTTCTTC | CASSVQGVSYNEQFF
TRBD2 | TRBJ2-5 | . | TRBV30 | TGTGCCTGGAGAGTGGGAGGGGAGACCCAGTACTTC | CAWRVGGETQYF
TRBD2 | TRBJ2-6 | . | TRBV30 | TGTGCCTTGGCCGGGACTAGCGCCCCTGGGGCCAACGTCCTGACTTTC | CALAGTSAPGANVLTF
TRBD1 | TRBJ1-2 | once | TRBV5-5 | TGTGCCAGCAGCCGTGGGGGACAGGGGGCAGGAAGCTACACCTTC | CASSRGGQGAGSYTF
TRBD1 | TRBJ1-1 | . | TRBV28 | TGTGCCAGCAGTTTATATGGACAGGGGGGGAAGAACACTGAAGCTTTCTTT | CASSLYGQGGKNTEAFF
. | TRBJ2-7 | once | TRBV11-2 | TGTGCCAGCAGCTTATCAGAGCGGAGATACGAGCAGTACTTC | CASSLSERRYEQYF
. | TRBJ1-6 | once | TRBV5-6 | TGTGCCAGCAGCTTGGATTCCGGGTATAATTCACCCCTCCACTTT | CASSLDSGYNSPLHF
. | TRBJ1-6 | . | TRBV5-5 | TGTGCCAGCAGCTTGTATCGACAGTTCGGTAATTCACCCCTCCACTTT | CASSLYRQFGNSPLHF
TRBD2 | TRBJ2-1 | . | TRBV10-3 | TGTGCCATCAGTTTAGCGGGAGACAATGAGCAGTTCTTC | CAISLAGDNEQFF
TRBD1 | TRBJ1-5 | . | TRBV6-1 | TGTGCCAGCAGTGAAGGACAGGGCGTTCGATATAGCAATCAGCCCCAGCATTTT | CASSEGQGVRYSNQPQHF
TRBD2 | TRBJ2-1 | . | TRBV5-4 | TGTGCCAGCAGCTTGGAGGGGGGGGCTAGCGGGACGCTCTTC | CASSLEGGASGTLF
. | TRBJ1-1 | . | TRBV5-1 | TGCGCCAGCAGCTCCGTATTGAACACTGAAGCTTTCTTT | CASSSVLNTEAFF
. | TRBJ2-2 | . | TRBV7-2 | TGTGCCAGCAGCTCGTCTCTGGCCACCGGGGAGCTGTTTTTT | CASSSSLATGELFF
TRBD2 | TRBJ2-5 | . | TRBV10-3 | TGTGCCACCCAAACTAGCGGGGGGACCGAGACCCAGTACTTC | CATQTSGGTETQYF
TRBD1 | TRBJ1-4 | . | TRBV2 | TGTGCCAGCAGGTTACGGGACAGCCCTGGGGAAAAACTGTTTTTT | CASRLRDSPGEKLFF
. | TRBJ2-1 | . | TRBV19 | TGTGCCAGTAGTATAGTAGCATGGGAGCAGTTCTTC | CASSIVAWEQFF
. | TRBJ2-1 | . | TRBV4-2 | TGTGCCAGCAGCCAATTTGGGCAGCGGCCGGACAATGAGCAGTTCTTC | CASSQFGQRPDNEQFF
TRBD2 | TRBJ2-3 | . | TRBV9 | TGTGCCAGCAGCGTCTCCAGCGGGGGTACACATACGGCCCAGTATTTT | CASSVSSGGTHTAQYF
. | TRBJ1-1 | once | TRBV19 | TGTGCCAGTAGTATAGGGGGGGGTGGCGGCACTGAAGCTTTCTTT | CASSIGGGGGTEAFF
. | TRBJ2-2 | few | TRBV24-1 | TGTGCCACCAGTGATTTTAGGCAGGGCGGGGAGCTGTTTTTT | CATSDFRQGGELFF
. | TRBJ2-5 | . | TRBV6-6 | TGTGCCAGCAGTTCGATACAGTTACAAGAGACCCAGTACTTC | CASSSIQLQETQYF